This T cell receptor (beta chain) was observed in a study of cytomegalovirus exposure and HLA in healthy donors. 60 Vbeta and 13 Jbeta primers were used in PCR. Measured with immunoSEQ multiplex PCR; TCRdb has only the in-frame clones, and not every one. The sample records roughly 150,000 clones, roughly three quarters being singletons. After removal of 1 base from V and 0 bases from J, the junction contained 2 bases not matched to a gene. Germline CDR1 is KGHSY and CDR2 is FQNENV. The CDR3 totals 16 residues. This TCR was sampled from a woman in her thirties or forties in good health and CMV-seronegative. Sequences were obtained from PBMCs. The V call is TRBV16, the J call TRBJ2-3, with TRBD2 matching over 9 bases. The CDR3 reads CASSQFTSGSTDTQYF. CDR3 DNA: TGTGCCAGCAGCCAATTTACTAGCGGGAGCACAGATACGCAGTATTTT.